Shown below are 27 T cell receptor beta chains from a single sample sequenced in a study of CD8+ T cells in alopecia areata. The treatment here: oral pan-JAK inhibitor, 5-10 mg twice daily. TCR sequencing used cDNA made by reverse transcription of extracted RNA. The protocol was immunoSEQ multiplex PCR, while the TCRdb copy is restricted to in-frame clones and leaves out a portion. The sample holds under 150,000 clones; approximately 51% are singletons and the top ten take 3% to 4%. Material: CD4+ T cells sorted from blood, obtained at week 24, from a patient treated with tofacitinib. Receptors were obtained from a human donor with alopecia areata.

The V and J genes are TRBV6-5 and TRBJ1-1; D is uncertain. The germline gives CDR1 MNHEY, CDR2 SVGAGI. The CDR3 loop spans 11 amino acids. V gave up 6 bases and J gave up 5 bases, with 7 bases separating them. CDR3 nucleotides: TGTGCCAGCAGGTCACAGACTGAAGCTTTCTTT. It is translated as CASRSQTEAFF.

This chain connects TRBV4-3 to TRBJ2-5; no definite D call. The CDR3 contains 14 residues. V was cut by 0 bases and J by 7 bases, with 12 bases left in between. The germline V gene encodes CDR1 LGHNA and CDR2 YSLEER. The chain's CDR3 is CASSQDKQLRTQYF. In DNA form, the CDR3 reads TGCGCCAGCAGCCAAGATAAGCAGCTAAGGACCCAGTACTTC.

The V call is TRBV5-4, the J call TRBJ1-2; 8 bases are shared with TRBD1. The CDR3 is 14 amino acids. The V gene end was trimmed by 7 bases and the J gene end by 7 bases; junction bases not matched to a gene: 12. Per germline, CDR1 SGHNT and CDR2 YYREEE (reference sequence). CDR3 in amino acids: CASSTGDRLLGYTF. The CDR3 nucleotides are TGTGCCAGCTCGACCGGGGACAGGTTACTTGGCTACACCTTC.

This clone was counted only a few times. The chain couples TRBV5-1 to TRBJ1-4; D is possibly TRBD1 (6 bases). V dropped 5 bases and J dropped 0 bases, with 29 bases sitting between them. CDR1 and CDR2 (germline): SGHRS, YFSETQ. There are 21 residues in the CDR3. CDR3 amino acids: CASRTRGAGGGPLATNEKLFF. The CDR3 region has the DNA TGCGCCAGCAGAACGAGAGGAGCCGGGGGCGGCCCCCTTGCAACTAATGAAAAACTGTTTTTT. The entire variable domain, with the rest obtained from reference TRBV5-1 and TRBJ1-4, is as follows: KAGVTQTPRYLIKTRGQQVTLSCSPISGHRSVSWYQQTPGQGLQFLFEYFSETQRNKGNFPGRFSGRQFSNSRSEMNVSTLELGDSALYLCASRTRGAGGGPLATNEKLFFGSGTQLSVL.

The J gene is TRBJ2-7, the V gene TRBV4-2, with a weak D call TRBD2 (5 bases). This CDR3 contains 15 residues. Germline V gene data show CDR1 as LGHNA and CDR2 as YNFKEQ. V lost 1 base, J lost 0 bases, and 10 bases lay in between. CDR3 nucleotides: TGTGCCAGCAGCCAAGCCCTAGACTACTCCTACGAGCAGTACTTC. This sequence encodes CASSQALDYSYEQYF.

This clone has a single count. The chain has TRBV21-1 and TRBJ2-5; TRBD1, as called in the table, went unchecked against the DNA. TRBV21-1 is a documented pseudogene. There are 16 residues in the CDR3. In nucleotides, the CDR3 is TGTGCCAGCAGCAAAGCCAAGGACAGGAGAGAAGAGACCCAGTACTTC. As protein: CASSKAKDRREETQYF.

This clone has a single count. This chain links TRBV5-1 with TRBJ1-5, with D unresolved. This CDR3 is 13 amino acids long. The V and J ends lost 4 bases and 5 bases respectively, with 10 bases between them. Germline CDR1 is SGHRS and CDR2 is YFSETQ. This CDR3 reads CASSLSPHQPQHF. The CDR3 DNA is TGCGCCAGCAGCCTCAGTCCGCATCAGCCCCAGCATTTT.

The chain couples TRBV2 to TRBJ2-3; TRBD2 matches 8 bases. Germline assignment: CDR1 SNHLY and CDR2 FYNNEI. The CDR3 consists of 14 residues. V was pared by 3 bases and J by 4 bases, with 3 bases of the junction left unmatched. CDR3 amino acids: CASSEQRGSDTQYF. The CDR3 DNA follows: TGTGCCAGCAGTGAGCAGCGGGGGTCAGATACGCAGTATTTT.

This clone has just a few counts. The rearrangement joins TRBV19 to TRBJ1-5, with TRBD1 matching over 9 bases. Per the germline V gene, CDR1 is LNHDA and CDR2 is SQIVND (reference sequence). CDR3 length: 15 amino acids. The trim removed 10 bases at V and 0 bases at J, leaving 7 bases unmatched. The CDR3 DNA follows: TGTGCCACCAGACAGGGGGTAAATAGCAATCAGCCCCAGCATTTT. Protein product: CATRQGVNSNQPQHF. The full variable domain, completed using reference TRBV19 and TRBJ1-5, is DGGITQSPKYLFRKEGQNVTLSCEQNLNHDAMYWYRQDPGQGLRLIYYSQIVNDFQKGDIAEGYSVSREKKESFPLTVTSAQKNPTAFYLCATRQGVNSNQPQHFGDGTRLSIL.

In this sample, this clone turned up a few times. The rearrangement joins TRBV18 to TRBJ2-2; 7 positions agree with TRBD1. Germline CDR1 is KGHSH and CDR2 is LQKENI. J was trimmed by 1 base and V by 3 bases; bases with no gene match: 8. There are 17 residues in the CDR3. The CDR3 DNA reads as TGTGCCAGCTCACCGAGACAGGGAAAGGAGAACACCGGGGAGCTGTTTTTT. The encoded protein is CASSPRQGKENTGELFF.

V and J are TRBV4-2 and TRBJ2-5, with D perhaps matching TRBD2 (6 bases). The CDR3 totals 19 residues. The V end was cut by 1 base, the J end by 2 bases, with 23 bases between. CDR1 is LGHNA, CDR2 YNFKEQ, per germline. Written as DNA, the CDR3 is TGTGCCAGCAGCCAAGCTGGGGGGTATGGGCGCAGGAGGCAAGAGACCCAGTACTTC. Its translation: CASSQAGGYGRRRQETQYF.

V usage is TRBV23-1 and J usage is TRBJ2-5, with D possibly being TRBD2 (6 bases). TRBV23-1 is noted as an ORF with a role that remains uncertain. The length of the CDR3 is 15 residues. Trimming stripped 0 bases from V and 5 bases from J, with 13 bases between. The CDR3 region has the DNA TGCGCCAGCAGTCAATCCAGGGCGGAGGGTGAGACCCAGTACTTC. This gives the protein CASSQSRAEGETQYF.

The chain carries TRBV2 and TRBJ1-2; the match to TRBD1 covers 8 bases. The CDR3 has 14 amino acids. Germline V gene sequence: CDR1 SNHLY, CDR2 FYNNEI. Losses at the gene ends were 4 bases for V and 2 bases for J; bases not matched to a gene: 3. CDR3 in amino acids: CASSARGPNYGYTF. The CDR3 DNA reads TGTGCCAGCAGTGCCAGGGGGCCCAACTATGGCTACACCTTC. Supplemented by reference TRBV2 and TRBJ1-2, the full variable domain reads EPEVTQTPSHQVTQMGQEVILRCVPISNHLYFYWYRQILGQKVEFLVSFYNNEISEKSEIFDDQFSVERPDGSNFTLKIRSTKLEDSAMYFCASSARGPNYGYTFGSGTRLTVV.

The sample holds a few counts of this clone. V is TRBV7-9 and J is TRBJ2-7; D possibly matches TRBD1 or TRBD2 (5 bases each). The CDR3 loop spans 13 amino acids. CDR1 SEHNR and CDR2 FQNEAQ come from the germline V gene (reference sequence). V lost 5 bases to trimming and J lost 6 bases, with 14 bases between them. The CDR3 is CASSRVGAGEQYF. For the CDR3, the DNA is TGTGCCAGCAGCCGGGTTGGGGCGGGCGAGCAGTACTTC.

The rearrangement joins TRBV25-1 to TRBJ1-1, with TRBD1 matching over 7 bases. Per the germline V gene, CDR1 is MGHDK and CDR2 is SYGVNS. This CDR3 contains 15 residues. The V segment lost 5 bases and the J segment 0 bases; nucleotides outside the gene matches: 6. CDR3 nucleotides: TGTGCCAGCAGTCCACCCGGGACAGTGAACACTGAAGCTTTCTTT. It translates to CASSPPGTVNTEAFF.

This chain links TRBV7-2 with TRBJ2-5; D is uncertain. Germline V lookup: CDR1 SGHTA, CDR2 FQGNSA. There are 12 residues in the CDR3. V was clipped by 5 bases and J by 1 base, with 5 bases between them. This CDR3 reads CASSQSQETQYF. The CDR3 DNA is TGTGCCAGCAGCCAATCCCAAGAGACCCAGTACTTC.

The chain recombines TRBV30 with TRBJ2-3; tentatively, D is TRBD1 (6 bases). The V and J ends lost 3 bases and 4 bases respectively, with 11 bases between them. Per the germline V gene, CDR1 is GTSNPN and CDR2 is SVGIG (reference sequence). The CDR3 is made up of 13 amino acids. DNA of the CDR3: TGTGCCTGGAGCCCCAACAGGGCAGATACGCAGTATTTT. Its translation is CAWSPNRADTQYF.

This clone appeared a few times. J is TRBJ2-1 and V is TRBV2, with D perhaps TRBD2 (6 bases). Trimming removed 6 bases from V and 0 bases from J, with 9 bases in between. The CDR3 has 14 residues. Germline V gene data show CDR1 as SNHLY and CDR2 as FYNNEI. This CDR3 is CASRRGTSYNEQFF. The CDR3 DNA follows: TGTGCCAGCAGACGGGGGACCTCCTACAATGAGCAGTTCTTC.

The V gene is TRBV7-2, the J gene TRBJ2-5; TRBD2 matches 7 bases. This CDR3 comprises 12 residues. Germline CDR1 and CDR2: SGHTA and FQGNSA. J lost 9 bases, V lost 6 bases, and 7 bases had no gene match. The CDR3 bases are TGTGCCAGCAGGGGGGGGAGGTCGGCCCAGTACTTC. It codes for CASRGGRSAQYF.

This clone was counted only a few times. The V and J genes are TRBV4-1 and TRBJ1-2; tentatively, D is TRBD1 (5 bases). V lost 0 bases, J lost 2 bases, and 13 bases lay in between. Germline V CDR1 and CDR2: MGHRA, YSYEKL. This CDR3 region has 16 residues. The CDR3 protein is CASSQDPGWGNYGYTF. The CDR3 DNA reads TGCGCCAGCAGCCAAGATCCAGGGTGGGGAAACTATGGCTACACCTTC.

The chain carries TRBV4-1 and TRBJ2-3, with TRBD2 as a possible D gene (5 bases). The CDR3 has 15 residues. CDR1 and CDR2 from the germline V gene are MGHRA and YSYEKL. Trimming pared 1 base from V and 4 bases from J, leaving 12 bases between. This chain's CDR3 is CASSQVSGVSDTQYF. CDR3 nucleotides: TGCGCCAGCAGCCAAGTTTCCGGGGTATCAGATACGCAGTATTTT.

This clone was recorded only once. The chain combines TRBV29-1 with TRBJ1-1, with D perhaps TRBD1 (6 bases). CDR3 length equals 12 residues. V was clipped by 4 bases and J by 3 bases, with 9 bases between them. CDR1 and CDR2 from the germline V gene are SQVTM and ANQGSEA. In nucleotides, the CDR3 is TGCAGCGTTGTAGAGGGGGACACTGAAGCTTTCTTT. Protein sequence: CSVVEGDTEAFF.

The V call is TRBV30, the J call TRBJ2-5; the D gene is possibly TRBD2 (6 bases). CDR3 length: 13 amino acids. Germline values: CDR1 GTSNPN, CDR2 SVGIG (reference sequence). V lost 2 bases to trimming and J lost 7 bases, with 14 bases between them. CDR3 DNA sequence: TGTGCCTGGAGTATGGTCCAGGAGGGGACCCAGTACTTC. This sequence encodes CAWSMVQEGTQYF. Full variable domain (missing parts from reference TRBV30 and TRBJ2-5): SQTIHQWPATLVQPVGSPLSLECTVEGTSNPNLYWYRQAAGRGLQLLFYSVGIGQISSEVPQNLSASRPQDRQFILSSKKLLLSDSGFYLCAWSMVQEGTQYFGPGTRLLVL.

The chain joins TRBV19 to TRBJ2-5; weak D call: TRBD1 (6 bases). The germline CDR1 and CDR2 sequences are LNHDA and SQIVND (reference sequence). V was shortened by 6 bases and J by 2 bases, with 13 bases between the two germline ends. The CDR3 has 14 amino acids. The CDR3 sequence is CASRDEQGQETQYF. DNA for the CDR3: TGTGCCAGTAGGGACGAACAGGGTCAAGAGACCCAGTACTTC.

The J gene is TRBJ1-4, the V gene TRBV29-1; tentative D call: TRBD1 (6 bases). The CDR3 is 14 amino acids. Germline CDR1 reads SQVTM; CDR2 reads ANQGSEA. The ends were cut back, 7 bases at V and 4 bases at J, with 16 bases in the middle. The CDR3: CSARDIEVNEKLFF. CDR3 bases: TGCAGCGCCCGGGACATCGAGGTTAATGAAAAACTGTTTTTT.

This sequence joins TRBV10-3 and TRBJ2-3, with D possibly being TRBD2 (7 bases). CDR3 size: 15 residues. Germline CDR1 reads ENHRY; CDR2 reads SYGVKD. Trimming removed 7 bases from V and 0 bases from J, with 14 bases in between. This CDR3 reads CAITEGGTSTDTQYF. In DNA, the CDR3 is TGTGCCATCACCGAGGGGGGGACTAGCACAGATACGCAGTATTTT.

CDR3 protein: CASSLEAGSSYEQYF. The CDR3 DNA reads TGTGCCAGCAGCTTAGAGGCGGGGAGCTCCTACGAGCAGTACTTC. This chain joins TRBV7-2 and TRBJ2-7; TRBD2 might be the D (6 bases). Germline V gene data show CDR1 as SGHTA and CDR2 as FQGNSA. Deletions cut 1 base from V and 0 bases from J, with 10 bases between. This CDR3 comprises 15 residues.